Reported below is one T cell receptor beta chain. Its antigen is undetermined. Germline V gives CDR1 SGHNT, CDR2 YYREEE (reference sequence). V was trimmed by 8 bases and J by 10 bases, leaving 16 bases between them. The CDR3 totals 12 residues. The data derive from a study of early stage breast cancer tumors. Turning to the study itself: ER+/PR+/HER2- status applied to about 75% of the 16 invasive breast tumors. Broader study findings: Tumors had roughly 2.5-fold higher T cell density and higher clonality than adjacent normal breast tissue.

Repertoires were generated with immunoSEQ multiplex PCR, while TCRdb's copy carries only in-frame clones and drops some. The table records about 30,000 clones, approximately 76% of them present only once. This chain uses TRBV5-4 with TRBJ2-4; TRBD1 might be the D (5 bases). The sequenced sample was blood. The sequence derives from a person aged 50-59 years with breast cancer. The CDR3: CASQVGQGIQYF. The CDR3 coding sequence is TGTGCCAGTCAAGTGGGCCAGGGAATTCAGTACTTC.